Listed below are T cell receptor beta chains from one sample, sequenced in a study of OX40 agonist ivuxolimab in advanced cancers. Repertoires were generated with immunoSEQ multiplex PCR, while TCRdb's copy carries only in-frame clones and drops some. Of tens of thousands of clones in the sample, over 80% were seen once. Source: CD4+ or CD8+ T cells sorted from blood, taken in a trial of the OX40 agonist ivuxolimab. The receptors were gathered from an adult with an advanced solid tumor such as melanoma, head and neck, liver or kidney cancer. CDR3s include the opening cysteine and the closing phenylalanine or tryptophan. The order of the fields is J gene, clone size, D gene, V gene, CDR3 DNA, CDR3 protein. A D gene is named only where the DNA matches it firmly. The size field is filled for only some rows; it gives once, few, many or a size class.

J: TRBJ1-3; size: -; D: -; V: TRBV6-5; DNA: TGTGCCAGCAGCCTCACAGGGTCTTCTGGAAACACCATATATTTT; CDR3: CASSLTGSSGNTIYF
J: TRBJ2-2; size: -; D: -; V: TRBV5-1; DNA: TGCGCCAGCAGCTTGGCGTTGTTGCGTACCGGGGAGCTGTTTTTT; CDR3: CASSLALLRTGELFF
J: TRBJ2-7; size: once; D: -; V: TRBV2; DNA: TGTGCCAGCAGTGAATGGCCGAACGCCTACGAGCAGTACTTC; CDR3: CASSEWPNAYEQYF
J: TRBJ2-5; size: -; D: -; V: TRBV21-1; DNA: TGTGCCAGCAGCAAAGGGGTGCCTGTGCGAGGGACAGGGAGGGAGAAGGCCCAGTACTTC; CDR3: CASSKGVPVRGTGREKAQYF
J: TRBJ2-6; size: -; D: TRBD1; V: TRBV2; DNA: TGTGCCAGCAGCGACAGGGCCGGGGCCAACGTCCTGACTTTC; CDR3: CASSDRAGANVLTF
J: TRBJ1-5; size: -; D: TRBD1; V: TRBV19; DNA: TGTGCCAGTAGTCCAGGACAGGCGGGTGATCAGCCCCAGCATTTT; CDR3: CASSPGQAGDQPQHF
J: TRBJ2-5; size: -; D: TRBD2; V: TRBV5-1; DNA: TGCGCCAGCAGCTCGACCGGGACTAGCGGGAGTGGAGGGGAGACCCAGTACTTC; CDR3: CASSSTGTSGSGGETQYF
J: TRBJ1-5; size: -; D: -; V: TRBV2; DNA: TGTGCCAGCAGTGCGGGTCGGAATCAGCCCCAGCATTTT; CDR3: CASSAGRNQPQHF
J: TRBJ1-3; size: -; D: -; V: TRBV30; DNA: TGTGCCTGGAGCGAGGGGGGAATTGGAAACACCATATATTTT; CDR3: CAWSEGGIGNTIYF
J: TRBJ2-5; size: -; D: -; V: TRBV2; DNA: TGTGCCAGCAGTGAAGATGGCCAGGGCCAGGAGACCCAGTACTTC; CDR3: CASSEDGQGQETQYF
J: TRBJ2-7; size: -; D: TRBD2; V: TRBV30; DNA: TGTGCCTGGAGCGATCTAGCGGGCCAAATTGCCTACGAGCAGTACTTC; CDR3: CAWSDLAGQIAYEQYF
J: TRBJ2-3; size: -; D: TRBD2; V: TRBV9; DNA: TGTGCCAGCAGCGTGAGAGGACTAGCGGGCACAGATACGCAGTATTTT; CDR3: CASSVRGLAGTDTQYF